A selection of T cell receptor beta chains follows, all from one sample in a study of cytomegalovirus exposure and HLA in healthy donors. The repertoire was sequenced with immunoSEQ multiplex PCR; TCRdb's copy has only in-frame clones and lacks some. The sample data list 70,000 or so clones. The sequenced sample was PBMCs. These receptors all stem from a man aged 40-50 years in good health and CMV-seronegative. Each CDR3 is given with its conserved first and last residue. Each record gives: V gene, D gene, J gene, CDR3 DNA, CDR3 protein. D genes are given only for firm matches.

TRBV15,-,TRBJ1-4,TGTGCCACCAGCAGAGTTCGGGGGGAAAAACTGTTTTTT,CATSRVRGEKLFF
TRBV25-1,-,TRBJ1-2,TGTGCCAGCCAACCTTTTGGCAACTATGGCTACACCTTC,CASQPFGNYGYTF
TRBV11-2,TRBD1,TRBJ1-1,TGTGCCAGCAGCCTACTCCCGGGACAGGTAGACACTGAAGCTTTCTTT,CASSLLPGQVDTEAFF
TRBV7-9,-,TRBJ2-7,TGTGCCACTGGACAGATAACCTACGAGCAGTACTTC,CATGQITYEQYF
TRBV5-1,-,TRBJ1-4,TGCGCCAGCAGCGTAGAGACAGGAACTAATGAAAAACTGTTTTTT,CASSVETGTNEKLFF
TRBV30,-,TRBJ1-5,TGTGCCTGGAGTGGGGGGCAGCGCAATCAGCCCCAGCATTTT,CAWSGGQRNQPQHF
TRBV4-2,TRBD1,TRBJ2-7,TGTGCCAGCAGCCAACGGGACAGGGGCTACGAGCAGTACTTC,CASSQRDRGYEQYF
TRBV19,TRBD1,TRBJ1-5,TGTGCCAGTAACCCCCTCGGGACAGAGGCAGAATCCCAGCATTTT,CASNPLGTEAESQHF
TRBV7-9,TRBD1,TRBJ2-1,TGTGCCTACACTGACTCGACAGGGGTAGAATCCTACAATGAGCAGTTCTTC,CAYTDSTGVESYNEQFF
TRBV7-2,-,TRBJ1-2,TGTGCCAGCAGCCAACAGGGTAACTATGGCTACACCTTC,CASSQQGNYGYTF
TRBV6-5,TRBD1,TRBJ1-2,TGTGCCAGCCATCCCTGGGACAGGGACGGCTACACCTTC,CASHPWDRDGYTF
TRBV2,TRBD1,TRBJ2-1,TGTGCCAGCGGGCAGGGGACAGCCTACAATGAGCAGTTCTTC,CASGQGTAYNEQFF
TRBV5-1,-,TRBJ2-2,TGCGCCAGCAGCTTACAGGGTTCGAACACCGGGGAGCTGTTTTTT,CASSLQGSNTGELFF
TRBV9,-,TRBJ1-5,TGTGCCAGCAGCCCCTCGGGGGACAGCAATCAGCCCCAGCATTTT,CASSPSGDSNQPQHF
TRBV18,TRBD1,TRBJ1-5,TGTGCCAGCTCACCTGGGACAGACCTCAATCAGCCCCAGCATTTT,CASSPGTDLNQPQHF
TRBV7-3,-,TRBJ1-1,TGTGCCAGCAGCGACAGCAACACTGAAGCTTTCTTT,CASSDSNTEAFF
TRBV5-4,-,TRBJ1-1,TGTGCCAGCAGCTTGGCCGGGGGGCGGGTCACTGAAGCTTTCTTT,CASSLAGGRVTEAFF
TRBV2,-,TRBJ2-3,TGTGCCAGCAGTGCAAATAGCGGAAAGTTAGATACGCAGTATTTT,CASSANSGKLDTQYF
TRBV4-2,-,TRBJ2-3,TGTGCCAGCAGCCAAGATTTCTTCAGCACAGATACGCAGTATTTT,CASSQDFFSTDTQYF
TRBV29-1,-,TRBJ2-3,TGCAGCGTTGATTCGGGTTCAGATACGCAGTATTTT,CSVDSGSDTQYF
TRBV5-1,-,TRBJ2-3,TGCGCCAGCAGCGGGGGGGCACTCGCGAGCACAGATACGCAGTATTTT,CASSGGALASTDTQYF
TRBV29-1,TRBD1,TRBJ1-2,TGCAGCGTTGACCAACCCGGGACAGGGGGCGGCTACACCTTC,CSVDQPGTGGGYTF
TRBV7-8,-,TRBJ1-2,TGTGCCAGCAGCTTCAGAGGGTATGGCTACACCTTC,CASSFRGYGYTF
TRBV7-9,TRBD2,TRBJ2-1,TGTGCCAGCAGCTTAGAATGGGCTAGCGGGGGGAATGAGCAGTTCTTC,CASSLEWASGGNEQFF
TRBV14,-,TRBJ1-2,TGTGCCAGCAGCCCTGCGAGGGCGTATGGCTACACCTTC,CASSPARAYGYTF
TRBV5-1,TRBD2,TRBJ2-5,TGCGCCAGCAGCTTGGCGGGGGGGCAAGAGACCCAGTACTTC,CASSLAGGQETQYF
TRBV27,-,TRBJ1-3,TGTGCCAGCAGCCCGGGGTTTTCTGGAAACACCATATATTTT,CASSPGFSGNTIYF
TRBV6-5,TRBD2,TRBJ2-7,TGTGCCAGCAGTTATCTAGCGGGGCAAGCCTACGAGCAGTACTTC,CASSYLAGQAYEQYF
TRBV6-5,TRBD1,TRBJ2-7,TGTGCCACAAGGACAGGGCGAACTACCTACGAGCAGTACTTC,CATRTGRTTYEQYF
TRBV5-4,TRBD2,TRBJ2-5,TGTGCCAGCAGCTTGGACGGGGGGAAGCAAGAGACCCAGTACTTC,CASSLDGGKQETQYF
TRBV10-2,TRBD1,TRBJ1-5,TGCGCCAGCAGATTGGGACAGCTCAATCAGCCCCAGCATTTT,CASRLGQLNQPQHF
TRBV6-1,TRBD2,TRBJ2-3,TGTGCCAGCAGTGAACAAACTAGCGGGGGGGGCAGCACAGATACGCAGTATTTT,CASSEQTSGGGSTDTQYF
TRBV7-2,-,TRBJ1-6,TGTGCCAGCAGCTTATCGGCCGGGGGGCTTAATTCACCCCTCCACTTT,CASSLSAGGLNSPLHF
TRBV27,-,TRBJ2-6,TGTGCCAGCAGTCTTTTCCGAGTCTCTGGGGCCAACGTCCTGACTTTC,CASSLFRVSGANVLTF
TRBV28,-,TRBJ1-3,TGTGCCAGCAGTTTGGCCGGGGATGATGGAAACACCATATATTTT,CASSLAGDDGNTIYF
TRBV19,TRBD2,TRBJ2-7,TGTGCCAGTAGTATCAGCGGGGGGCCCTACGAGCAGTACTTC,CASSISGGPYEQYF
TRBV30,-,TRBJ1-5,TGTGCCTGGAGTGTGGCGGGCTACGATCAGCCCCAGCATTTT,CAWSVAGYDQPQHF
TRBV28,TRBD1,TRBJ1-5,TGTGCCAGCAGGGACAGGGGAATTGGCAGCAATCAGCCCCAGCATTTT,CASRDRGIGSNQPQHF
TRBV30,-,TRBJ2-5,TGTGCCTGGAGTGTACCTCAGGGCCAAGAGACCCAGTACTTC,CAWSVPQGQETQYF
TRBV4-1,-,TRBJ1-4,TGCGCCAGCAGCCGACAAGCGGCGGGTAATGAAAAACTGTTTTTT,CASSRQAAGNEKLFF
TRBV7-9,TRBD1,TRBJ2-7,TGTGCCAGCAACCCGGACAGGGGTTCCTACGAGCAGTACTTC,CASNPDRGSYEQYF
TRBV6-5,-,TRBJ1-4,TGTGCCAGCAGTTACCGCCAATCAGGCTCTGAAAAACTGTTTTTT,CASSYRQSGSEKLFF
TRBV30,-,TRBJ2-2,TGTGCCTGGTCGGGACGGCGGGGCACCGGGGAGCTGTTTTTT,CAWSGRRGTGELFF
TRBV30,-,TRBJ1-5,TGTGCCTGGAGACCCTCAGGGTCGGGCAATCAGCCCCAGCATTTT,CAWRPSGSGNQPQHF
TRBV7-2,-,TRBJ2-2,TGTGCCAGCAGCTCCCCCCCAACGGGCGGGGAGCTGTTTTTT,CASSSPPTGGELFF
TRBV11-2,-,TRBJ2-5,TGTGCCAGCAGCGTATTCCCCCGGGGGGCTCGGGGAGAGACCCAGTACTTC,CASSVFPRGARGETQYF
TRBV9,TRBD1,TRBJ2-3,TGTGCCAGCAGGCACAGGGGGGAGCCCTCAGATACGCAGTATTTT,CASRHRGEPSDTQYF